The 23 T cell receptor beta chains reported below all come from one sample, sequenced in a study of esophageal squamous cell carcinoma under preoperative chemotherapy (dated by TCRdb to the late 2010s). In the paper's terms, the time point label means: after preoperative PTX-NDP chemotherapy. The library was obtained by PCR. TCRdb lists the instrument as HiSeq X Ten. The public reads were reanalyzed by TCRdb: fastp trimming at Q25, MiXCR alignment, in-frame beta chains only. Rows merge per CDR3 protein into single entries with the most common DNA and genes. In this sample the table shows around 34,000 distinct CDR3 sequences, around 50% of which occur a single time. Roughly 20% of the sample is held by the ten biggest clonotypes. Sample acquisition took place from a patient given preoperative chemotherapy. All receptors derive from a human donor with esophageal squamous cell carcinoma. The donor label of this sample is uncertain.

The sample holds a few counts of this clonotype. The chain recombines TRBV7-2 with TRBJ2-1, with D possibly matching TRBD2 (7 bases). Per the germline V gene, CDR1 is SGHTA and CDR2 is FQGNSA. The V end lost 7 bases, the J end lost 4 bases, and 17 bases lay between the germline ends. The CDR3 runs to 15 residues. CDR3: CASTQGRGTYNEQFF. CDR3 in DNA: TGTGCCAGCACCCAAGGGAGGGGGACATACAATGAGCAGTTCTTC.

The chain couples TRBV19 to TRBJ1-4; D perhaps matches TRBD1 (5 bases). Germline CDR1 reads LNHDA; CDR2 reads SQIVND (reference sequence). V was pared by 3 bases and J by 0 bases, with 5 bases between. CDR3 length equals 14 residues. CDR3 sequence reads: CASSMGATNEKLFF. CDR3 coding DNA: TGTGCCAGTAGTATGGGGGCAACTAATGAAAAACTGTTTTTT.

This clonotype was found many times. Being one base from a much bigger clone, this may be a read error. V usage is TRBV7-2 and J usage is TRBJ2-1, with no clear D. The CDR3 runs to 14 residues. V lost 5 bases, J lost 13 bases, and 21 bases lay in between. Per germline, CDR1 SGHTA and CDR2 FQGNSA. CDR3 nucleotides: TGTGCCAGCAGCCAAACAGTTATTCAAGAGACCCAGTTCTTC. Translated: CASSQTVIQETQFF.

Remarks on this clonotype: One junction end disagrees with the germline gene, perhaps due to a read error. The rearrangement uses TRBV7-2 and TRBJ2-1; 8 bases fit TRBD2. Germline V lookup: CDR1 SGHTA, CDR2 FQGNSA. The CDR3 sequence is 15 residues long. In DNA form, the CDR3 reads TGTGCCAGCAGCTCCGGGGGGGTGACCAAAGACACTCAGTATTTC. It encodes CASSSGGVTKDTQYF.

This clonotype was counted many times. The V and J genes are TRBV6-1 and TRBJ1-4; D is perhaps TRBD1 (6 bases). Germline lookup yields CDR1 MNHNS and CDR2 SASEGT. CDR3 length equals 16 residues. The germline V and J ends were trimmed by 6 bases and 7 bases, with 21 bases remaining between them. The CDR3 protein is CASSLTNRERSEKLFF. In nucleotides, the CDR3 is TGTGCCAGCAGCCTAACTAACAGGGAGAGGAGTGAAAAACTGTTTTTT.

V gene TRBV7-2 combines with J gene TRBJ2-3; 10 bases line up with TRBD2. The ends lost 1 base at V and 6 bases at J; junction bases unmatched: 7. The germline V gene encodes CDR1 SGHTA and CDR2 FQGNSA. The CDR3 length is 16 residues. The CDR3 loop reads CASSLDSLAGADTQYF. The CDR3 coding sequence is TGTGCCAGCAGCTTAGATTCCCTAGCGGGGGCCGATACGCAGTATTTT.

This clonotype was counted at least ten times. The chain has TRBV6-5 and TRBJ2-7; 7 nucleotides align to TRBD2. The CDR3 totals 12 residues. Trimming removed 4 bases from V and 6 bases from J; junction bases left unmatched: 3. Germline V gives CDR1 MNHEY, CDR2 SVGAGI. CDR3: CASSSGGFEQYF. CDR3 coding DNA: TGTGCCAGCAGTTCCGGGGGGTTCGAGCAGTACTTC.

A few counts support this clonotype. V is TRBV27 and J is TRBJ2-1; TRBD1 is a possible D gene (6 bases). The J call may be incorrect, as the DNA end agrees better with TRBJ2-7. This CDR3 comprises 14 residues. Germline CDR1 is MNHEY and CDR2 is SMNVEV (reference sequence). The CDR3 protein is CASRLQGIRYEQYF. The CDR3 DNA reads as TGTGCCAGCAGGCTACAGGGAATTCGCTACGAGCAGTACTTC.

This clonotype was observed a handful of times. This chain joins TRBV6-2 or TRBV6-3 and TRBJ2-5, with D unresolved. Trimming stripped 5 bases from V and 11 bases from J, with 18 bases between. The CDR3 totals 13 residues. The V gene's germline CDR1 is MNHEY and CDR2 SVGEGT. In DNA, the CDR3 is TGTGCCAGCAGTCCCTACCTCGGTAATGAGCAGTACTTC. Its protein is CASSPYLGNEQYF.

Within the sample, this clonotype is medium-sized (0.01 to 0.1%). The rearrangement joins TRBV10-3 to TRBJ2-6; D unresolved. V lost 4 bases and J 1 base, leaving 17 bases between the germline ends. CDR3 size: 18 residues. Germline values: CDR1 ENHRY, CDR2 SYGVKD. CDR3 protein: CAISGTEPSTSGANVLTF. The DNA of the CDR3 is TGTGCCATCAGTGGAACAGAGCCTAGTACATCTGGGGCCAACGTCCTGACTTTC.

A note on this clonotype: Given the absence of the conserved phenylalanine or tryptophan at the CDR3 end, a read error is likely. The chain combines TRBV7-2 with TRBJ2-5, with D possibly being TRBD1 or TRBD2 (5 bases each). The CDR3 is made up of 16 amino acids. The V end lost 4 bases, the J end lost 9 bases, and 24 bases lay between the germline ends. Germline V gives CDR1 SGHTA, CDR2 FQGNSA. The CDR3 DNA is TGTGCCAGCAGCTCTGGGCGTGGGGTGGGGCGGGCGTCCCAGTACTCG. Its protein product is CASSSGRGVGRASQYS.

V and J are TRBV5-4 and TRBJ2-3, with D perhaps being TRBD1 or TRBD2 (5 bases each). The CDR3 is 14 amino acids. The V end was cut by 4 bases, the J end by 6 bases, with 15 bases between. CDR1 SGHNT and CDR2 YYREEE come from the germline V gene (reference sequence). The CDR3: CASSPTVSGDTQYF. CDR3 coding DNA: TGTGCCAGCAGCCCGACAGTGAGCGGCGATACGCAGTATTTT. Full variable domain (remainder filled in from reference TRBV5-4 and TRBJ2-3): ETGVTQSPTHLIKTRGQQVTLRCSSQSGHNTVSWYQQALGQGPQFIFQYYREEENGRGNFPPRFSGLQFPNYSSELNVNALELDDSALYLCASSPTVSGDTQYFGPGTRLTVL.

Note on this clonotype: One end of the junction is discordant with germline, which a read error may explain. The rearrangement uses TRBV7-9 and TRBJ2-3; TRBD2 agrees at 7 bases. The CDR3 is 19 residues long. Germline-derived CDR1 and CDR2 are SEHNR and FQNEAQ (reference sequence). The CDR3 nucleotides are TGTGCCAGCAGCGAGGTGACCGGGACTGGCGGCGGGAGAACAGATACCCAGTATTTT. Amino acids: CASSEVTGTGGGRTDTQYF.

J is TRBJ2-5 and V is TRBV7-2; 8 positions match TRBD2. The germline CDR1 and CDR2 sequences are SGHTA and FQGNSA. The length of the CDR3 is 14 residues. CDR3 nucleotides: TGTGCGGGGAGCGGGGGCCGTGCCAAAGAGACCCAGTACTTC. Residues: CAGSGGRAKETQYF.

There are many counts of this clonotype. V usage is TRBV7-6 and J usage is TRBJ2-1; D uncertain. The CDR3 is 17 residues long. The V gene's germline CDR1 is SGHVS and CDR2 FNYEAQ. V gave up 1 base and J gave up 0 bases, with 13 bases separating them. CDR3 coding DNA: TGTGCCAGCAGCTTAGAAAGGCGTACCAGCTCCTACAATGAGCAGTTCTTC. This sequence encodes CASSLERRTSSYNEQFF.

The chain recombines TRBV7-3 with TRBJ2-5, with 8 bases lining up with TRBD2. The J call may be mistaken, given a closer DNA end match to TRBJ2-7. The germline CDR1 and CDR2 sequences are SGHTA and FQGTGA. This CDR3 is built from 15 residues. The CDR3 loop is CASSPSGGDSYEQYF. Written as DNA, the CDR3 is TGTGCCAGCAGCCCCTCGGGGGGGGACTCCTACGAGCAGTACTTC.

The rearrangement links TRBV27 to TRBJ1-2; 9 bases are shared with TRBD1. V was pared by 3 bases and J by 0 bases, with 11 bases of the junction left unmatched. Per germline, CDR1 MNHEY and CDR2 SMNVEV (reference sequence). The CDR3 sequence is 18 residues long. CDR3 amino acids: CASSFNGQGLGANYGYTF. CDR3 coding DNA: TGTGCCAGCAGTTTTAACGGACAGGGGCTTGGAGCTAACTATGGCTACACCTTC.

This clonotype is categorized as medium-sized. The chain joins TRBV6-6 to TRBJ2-7; 8 nucleotides match TRBD1. Germline CDR1 is MNHNY and CDR2 is SVGAGI (reference sequence). With 1 base clipped from V and 5 bases from J, the junction kept 16 bases outside the gene matches. The CDR3 extends over 18 amino acids. The CDR3 sequence is CASSYFSVRAGGFHEQYF. CDR3 coding DNA: TGTGCCAGCAGTTACTTTTCCGTTAGGGCAGGGGGCTTCCACGAGCAGTACTTC.

As regards this clonotype: One end of the junction varies from germline; a read error may be responsible. CDR3 bases: TGTGCCAGCAGTTTCGGCCTCGAGCGGGGGGCCACAGATACCAAGAATTTT. This encodes CASSFGLERGATDTKNF. This sequence joins TRBV12-3 or TRBV12-4 and TRBJ2-3, with TRBD2 identical over 9 bases. The CDR3 is 17 residues long.

This clonotype appeared many times. This chain links TRBV6-5 with TRBJ1-1; TRBD1 might be the D (5 bases). The CDR3 is 15 amino acids. Deletions cut 2 bases from V and 1 base from J, with 11 bases between. Germline values: CDR1 MNHEY, CDR2 SVGAGI. The CDR3 sequence: CASSYTTATNTEAFF. The CDR3 DNA reads as TGTGCCAGCAGTTACACGACAGCCACGAACACTGAAGCTTTCTTT.

V and J are TRBV6-2 or TRBV6-3 and TRBJ2-7, with D possibly TRBD1 on 6 matching bases. The CDR3 is 17 residues long. Trimming removed 3 bases from V and 0 bases from J, with 18 bases in between. Germline CDR1 is MNHEY and CDR2 is SVGEGT. The CDR3, as DNA: TGTGCCAGCAGTTATTTGATTCAGGGACACTACTCCTACGAGCAGTACTTC. This codes for CASSYLIQGHYSYEQYF.

The CDR3 loop reads CASSWGGRETQFF. In nucleotides, the CDR3 is TGTGCCAGCAGCTGGGGGGGACGGGAGACCCAGTTCTTC. The V gene is TRBV7-2, the J gene TRBJ2-1; TRBD2 matches at 7 bases. CDR1 is SGHTA, CDR2 FQGNSA, per germline. V shed 4 bases and J 13 bases; nucleotides not matched to a gene: 10. The CDR3 contains 13 residues.

As concerns this clonotype: As the CDR3 is not closed by the conserved phenylalanine or tryptophan, this likely results from a read error. The chain uses TRBV7-2 and TRBJ2-5; D gene ambiguous. CDR3 length: 13 amino acids. Trimming cost V 5 bases and J 2 bases, with 9 bases left between them. Per germline, CDR1 SGHTA and CDR2 FQGNSA. The CDR3 nucleotides read TGTGCCAGCAGCGGGCTTGCTCAAGAGACCCAGTACTCG. Amino acids: CASSGLAQETQYS.